This T cell receptor beta chain was observed in a study of T cell responses to AZD1222 COVID-19 vaccine. Study-level points and caveats: Spike-specific TCR breadth and depth went up after people got two AZD1222 doses.

Sequencing was performed with immunoSEQ multiplex PCR; in TCRdb, only in-frame clones are kept and a portion is missing. The data contain roughly 80,000 clones, roughly 87% of them singletons. Concerning this clone itself: Its antigen is unidentified.

CDR3 size: 14 residues. The germline CDR1 and CDR2 sequences are LNHDA and SQIVND (reference sequence). The J segment lost 7 bases and the V segment lost 6 bases, leaving 8 bases of the junction unmatched. This TCR derives from an adult in good health. This material consisted of peripheral blood, taken on day 0 of MenACWY control vaccination. The chain recombines TRBV19 with TRBJ1-4; 7 bases are shared with TRBD1. The CDR3 region has the DNA TGTGCCAGTAGCACCACTGACAGGGCTGAAAAACTGTTTTTT. Protein sequence: CASSTTDRAEKLFF.